This T cell receptor (beta chain) was identified during a study of cytomegalovirus exposure and HLA in healthy donors (dated by TCRdb to about 2017). Background for the entire study: An earlier analysis of 587 of the donors reported 276 Gb of sequence data and 117 million unique TCR beta sequences obtained from roughly 170 million T cells. Approximately 310 gigabases of sequencing data and tens of millions of unique TCR sequences were included in an early release covering roughly 600 HLA-typed donors. Of the roughly 390 genotyped donors, around 81% fell in the genetic ancestry cluster associated with self-reported Caucasian donors. The study aimed to test whether cataloging public T cell receptors could reveal signatures of past pathogen exposure. The T cell repertoires of 666 subjects were profiled by immunosequencing and related to cytomegalovirus serostatus. Along with the roughly 700-subject first cohort, a separate validation cohort of over 90 different subjects was used. The study combined high-throughput TCR immunosequencing, statistical association of individual TCRs with disease status, and machine learning to predict cytomegalovirus infection status. A later analysis re-analyzed previously published TCR beta repertoires from 650 to 800 donors and added high-resolution HLA genotyping to study TCR occurrence patterns. In the later analysis, no new phenotypic data were used to find candidate immune exposures; instead, reliance was placed on TCR beta sequences and their occurrence across donors. An earlier analysis of around 580 of the donors used high-throughput TCR beta sequencing to judge whether each TCR beta V gene segment behaved as functional or pseudogenic. Donor age, sex, ethnicity and CMV serostatus were compiled alongside the repertoire data. A later genetic analysis used genome-wide SNP genotypes for about 55% of the 666 donors, treating that subset as a discovery cohort. All discovery cohort repertoires had been generated on a single sequencing platform. HLA typing included class I and class II loci at four-digit resolution. Typing coverage differed by locus: A, B, C, DRB1 and DQB1 were typed in roughly 620-630 donors, DQA1 in 522, DPA1 in approximately 600, and DPB1 in about 450. Roughly five DR-DQ haplotypes were treated as single units for association and clustering because of strong linkage in the cohort. On average, 235,054 unique TCR beta nucleotide sequences were sequenced per donor among a few hundred genotyped donors of the cohort, with approximately 18% of those sequences being non-productive.

Germline trimming: 0 bases from V, 4 bases from J; junction bases outside gene matches: 11. The germline V gene gives CDR1 as SGHRS and CDR2 as YFSETQ. Measured from the cysteine to the phenylalanine, the CDR3 is 17 residues long. Only the CDR3 portion is preserved as DNA: 51 bases, with reading frame beginning at the first base. A note on this clone: Its antigen specificity is not known. No clone much larger than this one lies a single base away; base qualities are absent.

Here is what the overall study found, with its caveats: In a later analysis, the rate of TCR association differed among HLA loci, with DRB1 alleles having the most associated TCRs and HLA-C alleles having the fewest. Most TCR sequences were seen in very few donors, while some public TCRs were found in many individuals. Assigning TCR associations to individual alleles was difficult when HLA alleles, especially DR and DQ, strongly co-occurred. A few of the identified cytomegalovirus-associated TCR beta chains were confirmed in vitro to be specific for cytomegalovirus antigens. Some IMGT-functional V segments, including TRBV6-2 and TRBV6-3, could not be told apart with the 87-base-pair reads, so those segments were excluded. The authors suggested that the approach could potentially be generalized to other disease states and immunological phenotypes. Because counts were too low, approximately 15 rarely observed V segments, including chromosome 9 orphons, were excluded from the earlier analysis of around 590 of the donors. A further reported finding was that TCR beta sequences accurately predicted the HLA-A and HLA-B alleles for most subjects in the first cohort. A total of 150 or so TCR beta chains were listed by the study as associated with cytomegalovirus. An association between a missense DCLRE1C variant and V-gene and J-gene trimming of TCR beta chains was found in a later genetic analysis and replicated in an independent cohort. In an earlier analysis of 587 of the donors, most TCR beta V segments appeared in productive rearrangements about 87% or about 30% of the time, broadly matching IMGT annotations. In this cohort, only TCR beta chains were sequenced, and detectable features were limited by the absence of alpha or paired-chain data. Sequencing depth was assumed to be roughly uniform across donors in the presence/absence analyses, though that assumption may not hold. Several of the top co-occurrence clusters appeared to be linked to parvovirus B19, influenza, CMV and Epstein-Barr virus, according to a later analysis. Cytomegalovirus status was reported to be diagnosed by the classifier with high specificity and sensitivity in both the original and validation cohorts. CMV serostatus was the only immune exposure information available for the cohort. Because HLA typing was unavailable for some donors at each locus, only the typed subset was used in association tests. Linkage disequilibrium might explain the correlated functional status among segregating V segments, but an unknown experimental factor could not be ruled out. Compared with equally common non-associated chains, HLA-associated TCR beta chains in a later analysis were more clonally expanded and had lower generation probabilities. The sequencing pipeline was judged likely to have produced a cluster of highly shared sequence variants as a technical artifact. In a later analysis, more than 15,000 TCR beta sequences were associated with specific HLA alleles at a false discovery rate of 0.05. Most CMV-associated TCR beta chains appeared to be HLA-restricted in a later analysis, and the HLA associations seemed to be driven largely by CMV exposure. In a later genetic analysis, fewer N-insertions in productive TCRs were reported among donors in an Asian-associated ancestry cluster than the 666-donor mean.

In total, just over 650 healthy bone marrow donors made up the cohort. At the time of sampling, all cohort members were nominally healthy, though unrecorded immune exposures were likely present. Of the 700 or so cohort members, more than 250 had a positive CMV serostatus and 352 had a negative one, while no CMV serostatus was recorded for the donor. A peripheral blood sample was provided by each donor, and peripheral blood mononuclear cells were used for TCR beta sequencing. The Qiagen DNeasy Blood Extraction Kit was used to extract genomic DNA from the blood cell samples. Libraries came from the immunoSEQ multiplex PCR assay. For the multiplex PCR, a mixture combining 60 forward primers for TCR Vbeta segments and 13 reverse primers for TCR Jbeta segments was used. Amplification of the CDR3 region of rearranged TCR beta genes was performed with a multiplex PCR assay on genomic DNA. Amplified TCR beta libraries were sequenced as 87-base-pair reads on the Illumina HiSeq System. For the original study's pipeline: A later analysis tallied tens of millions of unique TCR beta chains across the 550 to 850 repertoires, and around 10 million of those chains were shared by two or more donors. Raw reads were error-corrected and collapsed into unique sequences by a nearest-neighbor algorithm in which closely related sequences were merged to remove PCR and sequencing errors. V, D and J gene segments were assigned by aligning CDR3 sequences to IMGT reference sequences. For a sequence to be retained, a match of at least six nucleotides to both a V gene segment and a J gene segment was required. A rearrangement counted as productive if the CDR3 had no stop codons and remained in frame with V and J, and every other rearrangement counted as non-productive. CDR3 was defined according to IMGT convention as the region running from the second conserved V-encoded cysteine to the conserved J-encoded phenylalanine. In an earlier analysis of some 550 of the donors, sequences lacking an unambiguous match to a single V gene segment were excluded. In an earlier analysis of approximately 550 of the donors, V segments were called functional above 56.7% productive rearrangements and were called segregating when the between-donor standard deviation exceeded 5%. To diagnose cytomegalovirus status from the catalog of TCR beta chain sequences, a statistical classification framework was built. In a later analysis, V and J genes were assigned by comparing TCR nucleotide sequences against IMGT/GENE-DB human TR gene sequences. In a later analysis, CDR3 sequences and most-parsimonious VDJ recombination scenarios were assigned using the TCRdist pipeline. In a later analysis, every TCR beta chain was defined by the combination of its CDR3 amino acid sequence and its V-gene family, and reads without a unique V-gene family were dropped. In a later analysis, fewer than 650 highly shared, low-generation-probability nucleotide sequences were removed to address suspected cross-contamination and a sequencing artifact. A later analysis calculated a clonal expansion index for each public chain from normalized within-repertoire ranks of inferred template counts. In a later analysis, generation probabilities were computed using a VDJ recombination model fitted to out-of-frame rearrangements, and the results were checked against IGoR. A later analysis scored TCR-TCR, TCR-HLA and TCR-CMV co-occurrence with hypergeometric tests, applying a repertoire-size bias correction to TCR pairs. To estimate false discovery rates, a later analysis permuted the HLA or CMV assignments 20 times. In a later analysis, co-occurring TCRs were grouped using DBSCAN, and TCRdist sequence similarity was added for clustering within HLA-allele-positive subsets. Repertoires with fewer than 30,000 or more than 120,000 public chains were left out of co-occurrence clustering, as were five repertoires with anomalous nucleotide sharing. The clones in this table, taken by TCRdb from immuneACCESS, are in-frame only. Not every clone is retained; where verified, under half of the shortfall comes from an unresolved V gene, and the cause of the rest is unknown. V, J and clone size derive from that table, while D and trimming were established from the DNA sequence. The sample records 200,000 or so clones, approximately 87% of which are singletons. Of the sample, around 1.2% is held by the ten largest clones.

Rearrangement joined TRBV5-1 to TRBJ2-7; the junction holds 9 bases that match TRBD2. This receptor was obtained from a human donor in good health. The sample comprised PBMCs. CDR3 sequence: CASSLGAGGPVKYEQYF. The DNA is TGCGCCAGCAGCTTGGGTGCGGGAGGGCCCGTAAAATACGAGCAGTACTTC.